This TCR beta chain was found in a study of blood T cell repertoires in COVID-19. Some clones are missing from TCRdb's copy, which holds only in-frame ones; the method was immunoSEQ multiplex PCR. In the table there are about 150,000 clones, approximately 91% of which are singletons. V lost 2 bases and J 2 bases, leaving 10 bases between the germline ends. The CDR3 is 15 amino acids. The germline CDR1 and CDR2 sequences are MDHEN and SYDVKM. The sample was peripheral blood. The origin of this receptor is a man between 18 and 29 years old with COVID-19, enrolled during active disease. The chain carries TRBV28 and TRBJ1-5; D gene uncertain. The CDR3 spells CASSLLRRGNQPQHF. DNA of the CDR3: TGTGCCAGCAGTTTACTAAGGAGAGGCAATCAGCCCCAGCATTTT.